This TCR beta chain comes out of a study of control samples from healthy donors and cancer patients. Measured with immunoSEQ multiplex PCR; TCRdb has only the in-frame clones, and not every one. Of 150,000 or so clones listed, roughly 93% were seen once; the top ten hold 5.8%. Germline V gene lookup returns CDR1 SGHAT and CDR2 FQNNGV. V lost 2 bases, J lost 3 bases, and 8 bases lay in between. The CDR3 is 13 residues long. This rearrangement joins TRBV11-2 to TRBJ2-7; D uncertain. The sample taken for sequencing was blood. The clonotype comes from a man aged 18 to 30 in good health. CDR3 in DNA: TGTGCCAGCAGCTTACGGATTATCTACGAGCAGTACTTC. Its protein product is CASSLRIIYEQYF.